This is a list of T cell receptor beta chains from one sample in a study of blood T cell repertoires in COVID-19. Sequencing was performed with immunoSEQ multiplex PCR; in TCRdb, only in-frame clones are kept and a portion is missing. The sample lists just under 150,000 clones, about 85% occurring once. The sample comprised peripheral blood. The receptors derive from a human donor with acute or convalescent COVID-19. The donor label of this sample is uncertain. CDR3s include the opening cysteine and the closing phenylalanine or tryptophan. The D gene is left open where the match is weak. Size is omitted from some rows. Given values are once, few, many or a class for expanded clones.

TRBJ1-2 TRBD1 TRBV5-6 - CASSSRDSPNYGYTF TGTGCCAGCAGCTCGAGGGACAGCCCTAACTATGGCTACACCTTC
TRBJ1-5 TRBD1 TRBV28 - CASSFLQGSNQPQHF TGTGCCAGCAGTTTTTTACAGGGGAGCAATCAGCCCCAGCATTTT
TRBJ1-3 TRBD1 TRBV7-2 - CASRPGTGYSGNTIYF TGTGCCAGCAGGCCAGGGACAGGCTATTCTGGAAACACCATATATTTT
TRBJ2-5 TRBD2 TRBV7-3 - CASSPTSGETQYF TGTGCCAGCAGCCCCACTAGCGGCGAGACCCAGTACTTC
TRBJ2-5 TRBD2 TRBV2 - CASNGLAISEETQYF TGTGCCAGCAACGGACTAGCAATTTCGGAAGAGACCCAGTACTTC
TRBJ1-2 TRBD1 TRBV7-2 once CASSLVWTGSAGYTF TGTGCCAGCAGCTTAGTTTGGACAGGGTCCGCTGGCTACACCTTC
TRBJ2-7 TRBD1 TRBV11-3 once CASSQAGTVYEQYF TGTGCCAGCAGCCAAGCCGGGACAGTTTACGAGCAGTACTTC
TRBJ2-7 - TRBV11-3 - CASSYGSGESSYEQYF TGTGCCAGCAGCTACGGATCGGGGGAAAGCTCCTACGAGCAGTACTTC
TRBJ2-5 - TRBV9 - CASSVGPVIQETQYF TGTGCCAGCAGCGTGGGGCCTGTCATTCAAGAGACCCAGTACTTC
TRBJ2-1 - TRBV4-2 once CAIDAGEQFF TGTGCCATCGACGCGGGGGAGCAGTTCTTC
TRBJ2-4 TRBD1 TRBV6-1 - CASSEVDRPLIQYF TGTGCCAGCAGTGAAGTGGACAGGCCTCTCATTCAGTACTTC
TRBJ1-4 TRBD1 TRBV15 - CATSSGTGKGIEKLFF TGTGCCACCAGCAGCGGGACAGGGAAGGGTATTGAAAAACTGTTTTTT
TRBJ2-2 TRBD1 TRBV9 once CASSPRTGTYTGELFF TGTGCCAGCAGCCCACGGACAGGGACTTACACCGGGGAGCTGTTTTTT
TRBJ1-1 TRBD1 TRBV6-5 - CASSYSSSGGAFF TGTGCCAGCAGTTACTCTAGTTCAGGGGGAGCTTTCTTT
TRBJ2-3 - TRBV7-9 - CASSPRGAEDTQYF TGTGCCAGCAGCCCCCGTGGAGCGGAAGATACGCAGTATTTT